These T cell receptor beta chains were read from a single sample in a study of T cells in Graves' hyperthyroidism and ophthalmopathy. TCRdb reanalysed the multiplex PCR reads using MiXCR and keeps one entry per CDR3 protein. This sample yields some 500,000 distinct CDR3 sequences, of which approximately 15% are seen a single time; about a sixth belongs to the top ten. Source material: blood. All receptors derive from a woman under 30 with Graves' hyperthyroidism. Both conserved end residues are trimmed from each CDR3. Each record gives: CDR3 protein, CDR3 length, V gene, J gene.

CDR3: ASSLEIAGLLPLAKNIQY; length: 18; V: TRBV12-3/TRBV12-4; J: TRBJ2-4
CDR3: ASSLGLDGYT; length: 10; V: TRBV7-9; J: TRBJ1-2
CDR3: ATSDYRVPYEQY; length: 12; V: TRBV24-1; J: TRBJ2-7
CDR3: SAREGTRDYNEQF; length: 13; V: TRBV20-1; J: TRBJ2-1
CDR3: ASRDPSGGADGYT; length: 13; V: TRBV6-1; J: TRBJ1-2
CDR3: ASVQGAGADTQY; length: 12; V: TRBV2; J: TRBJ2-3
CDR3: ASSPTPSDTQY; length: 11; V: TRBV27; J: TRBJ2-3
CDR3: ASSSPGTSSYNEQF; length: 14; V: TRBV7-2; J: TRBJ2-1
CDR3: ASSMLVLGKAGYNEQF; length: 16; V: TRBV19; J: TRBJ2-1
CDR3: ATSPYWDRGVT; length: 11; V: TRBV24-1; J: TRBJ1-2
CDR3: ASSLAGLAGGGLSETQY; length: 17; V: TRBV12-3/TRBV12-4; J: TRBJ2-5
CDR3: AWSVGNTIY; length: 9; V: TRBV30; J: TRBJ1-3